This passage covers 9 T cell receptor beta chains from one sample sequenced in a study of memory CD4+ T cells and cytomegalovirus serostatus. Some clones are missing from TCRdb's copy, which holds only in-frame ones; the method was immunoSEQ multiplex PCR. The sample includes 61,000 or so clones, over 70% seen only once; the top ten take around 0.53%. The sort gate was single viable CD3+CD4+CD8-CD45RO+ cells for memory CD4+ T cells. Sequencing used memory CD4+ T cells from blood. The receptors shown here come from an adult in good health and CMV-seronegative. Some clones in this sample may be carry-over from other donors' samples.

This chain joins TRBV7-9 and TRBJ2-1; TRBD1 matches at 9 bases. Germline V gives CDR1 SEHNR, CDR2 FQNEAQ (reference sequence). With 6 bases clipped from V and 5 bases from J, the junction kept 8 bases outside the gene matches. The CDR3 loop spans 15 amino acids. The DNA for the CDR3 is TGTGCCAGCAGGTCCTCCCGGGACAGGGACAATGAGCAGTTCTTC. This gives the protein CASRSSRDRDNEQFF.

The rearrangement uses TRBV20-1 and TRBJ1-1; D unclear. V was clipped by 4 bases and J by 4 bases, with 7 bases between them. CDR1 is DFQATT and CDR2 is SNEGSKA in the germline V gene (reference sequence). The CDR3 spans 11 residues. The CDR3, as DNA: TGCAGTGCTATTAGGTCCACTGAAGCTTTCTTT. Translated: CSAIRSTEAFF.

The chain couples TRBV28 to TRBJ1-3; no clear D gene. The germline V and J ends were trimmed by 4 bases and 0 bases, with 13 bases remaining between them. From germline, CDR1 is MDHEN and CDR2 SYDVKM. The CDR3 runs to 16 residues. CDR3 nucleotides: TGTGCCAGCAGTTCCTGGACCGCCAGCTCTGGAAACACCATATATTTT. Protein sequence: CASSSWTASSGNTIYF.

The chain carries TRBV11-2 and TRBJ1-2; tentatively, D is TRBD1 (5 bases). Germline V gene sequence: CDR1 SGHAT, CDR2 FQNNGV. The V end lost 6 bases, the J end lost 3 bases, and 14 bases lay between the germline ends. This CDR3 spans 14 amino acids. CDR3 region: CASRKVGGDYGYTF. In nucleotides, the CDR3 is TGTGCCAGCAGAAAAGTGGGGGGTGACTATGGCTACACCTTC.

About this clone: At the DNA level, this CDR3 is encoded by other sequences in the same sample as well. V and J are TRBV5-1 and TRBJ2-5; 13 positions agree with TRBD2. The CDR3 sequence is 14 residues long. Losses at the gene ends were 5 bases for V and 3 bases for J; bases not matched to a gene: 1. Germline assignment: CDR1 SGHRS and CDR2 YFSETQ. CDR3 sequence: CASRGLAGKETQYF. The CDR3 DNA sequence: TGCGCCAGCAGGGGACTAGCGGGGAAAGAGACCCAGTACTTC.

This clone was recorded at least ten times. The chain joins TRBV2 to TRBJ1-2; TRBD1 agrees at 9 bases. This CDR3 contains 16 residues. Germline loops: CDR1 SNHLY, CDR2 FYNNEI. Trimming cost V 6 bases and J 5 bases; bases outside gene matches: 13. The CDR3 region has the DNA TGTGCCAGCAGCGAGAGGGGGACAGGGAAGCGGTATGGCTACACCTTC. This codes for CASSERGTGKRYGYTF.

This sequence joins TRBV4-1 and TRBJ2-2; D gene ambiguous. CDR3 length equals 17 residues. V gave up 0 bases and J gave up 1 base, with 12 bases separating them. The germline V gene encodes CDR1 MGHRA and CDR2 YSYEKL. CDR3 region: CASSQEGKGMNTGELFF. The CDR3 nucleotides read TGCGCCAGCAGCCAAGAGGGGAAGGGAATGAACACCGGGGAGCTGTTTTTT.

This clone was detected only once. The V call is TRBV27, the J call TRBJ2-3; TRBD1 matches 9 bases. CDR1 MNHEY and CDR2 SMNVEV come from the germline V gene (reference sequence). Trimming removed 3 bases from V and 5 bases from J; junction bases left unmatched: 6. The CDR3 is made up of 15 amino acids. CDR3 loop: CASSFRDRVVDTQYF. DNA of the CDR3: TGTGCCAGCAGTTTCCGGGACAGGGTAGTAGATACGCAGTATTTT.

The chain combines TRBV19 with TRBJ2-2, with no clear D. This CDR3 has 14 amino acids. From germline, CDR1 is LNHDA and CDR2 SQIVND (reference sequence). V was trimmed by 3 bases and J by 2 bases, leaving 7 bases between them. In DNA form, the CDR3 reads TGTGCCAGTAGTATTAACTTAAACACCGGGGAGCTGTTTTTT. This codes for CASSINLNTGELFF.